This paragraph covers one TCR beta chain sequence. Its antigen is unidentified. Primers for the PCR totalled 60 Vbeta and 13 Jbeta. Sequencing used immunoSEQ multiplex PCR; TCRdb keeps in-frame clones, though not all of them. The table lists about 35,000 clones. The data are from a study of cytomegalovirus exposure and HLA in healthy donors. Study-wide results and limits: A previous analysis found most TCR beta V segments productive roughly 90% or roughly 30% of the time.

This CDR3 is built from 14 residues. Trimming left V 6 bases short and J 2 bases short, with 10 bases between. Germline V gene data show CDR1 as MDHEN and CDR2 as SYDVKM. The clonotype originates from a woman between 40 and 50 years old in good health and CMV-seropositive. The chain is built from TRBV28 and TRBJ2-2; D might be TRBD2 (7 bases). Material for sequencing was PBMCs. CDR3 nucleotide sequence: TGTGCCAGCAGGAGGGGGGGAAACACCGGGGAGCTGTTTTTT. It encodes CASRRGGNTGELFF.